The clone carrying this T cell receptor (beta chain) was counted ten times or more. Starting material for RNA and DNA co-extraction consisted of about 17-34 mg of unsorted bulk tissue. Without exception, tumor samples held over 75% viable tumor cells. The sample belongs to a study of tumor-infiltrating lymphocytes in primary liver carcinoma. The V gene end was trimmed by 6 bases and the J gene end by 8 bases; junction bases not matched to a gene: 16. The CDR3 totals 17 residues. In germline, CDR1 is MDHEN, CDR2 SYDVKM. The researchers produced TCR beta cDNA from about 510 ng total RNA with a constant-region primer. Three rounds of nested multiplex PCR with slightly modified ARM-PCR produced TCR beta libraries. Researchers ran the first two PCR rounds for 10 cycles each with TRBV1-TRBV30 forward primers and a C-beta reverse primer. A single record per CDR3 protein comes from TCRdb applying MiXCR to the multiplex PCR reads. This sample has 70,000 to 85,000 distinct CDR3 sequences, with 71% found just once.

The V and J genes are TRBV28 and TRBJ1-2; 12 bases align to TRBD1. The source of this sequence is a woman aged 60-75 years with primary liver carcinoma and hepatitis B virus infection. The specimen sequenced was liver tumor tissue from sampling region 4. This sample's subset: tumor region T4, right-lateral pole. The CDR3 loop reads CASRVLNPGQGAGGYTF. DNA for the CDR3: TGTGCCAGCAGAGTCTTAAATCCGGGACAGGGGGCGGGAGGCTACACCTTC.